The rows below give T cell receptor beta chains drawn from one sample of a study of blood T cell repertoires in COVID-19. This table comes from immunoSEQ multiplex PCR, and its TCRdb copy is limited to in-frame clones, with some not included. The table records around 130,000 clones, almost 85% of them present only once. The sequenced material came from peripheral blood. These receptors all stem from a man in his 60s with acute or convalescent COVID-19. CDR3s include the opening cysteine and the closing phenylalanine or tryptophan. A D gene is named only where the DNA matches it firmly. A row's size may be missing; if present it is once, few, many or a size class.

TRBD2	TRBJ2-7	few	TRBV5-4	TGTGCCAGCAGCTTGGCCGGGACTAGCGGGAGGAGCGAGCAGTACTTC	CASSLAGTSGRSEQYF
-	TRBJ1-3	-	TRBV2	TGTGCCAGCAGTGAAAGGGCCCCAGGGGCTGGAAACACCATATATTTT	CASSERAPGAGNTIYF
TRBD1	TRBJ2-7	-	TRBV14	TGTGCCAGCAGCCAAGTGGGCAGGGGGACGCACGAGCAGTACTTC	CASSQVGRGTHEQYF
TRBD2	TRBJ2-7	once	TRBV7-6	TGTGCCAGCAGCGAAACCGGGACTACCCTCTACGAGCAGTACTTC	CASSETGTTLYEQYF
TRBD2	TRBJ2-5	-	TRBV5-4	TGTGCCAGCAGCCTGGGACTAGCGGGAGAAGAGACCCAGTACTTC	CASSLGLAGEETQYF
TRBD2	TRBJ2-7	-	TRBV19	TGTGCCAGTAGCCTCGGCGGGAGCTCCTACGAGCAGTACTTC	CASSLGGSSYEQYF
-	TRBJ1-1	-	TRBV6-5	TGTGCCAGTTCGGCGGGGGGTGGTACTGAAGCTTTCTTT	CASSAGGGTEAFF
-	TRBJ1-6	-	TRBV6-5	TGTGCCAGCATCCCCAGGTTGGGTAATTCACCCCTCCACTTT	CASIPRLGNSPLHF
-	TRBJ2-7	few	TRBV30	TGTGCCTGGAAAGGGGGTGTTAGCGAGCAGTACTTC	CAWKGGVSEQYF
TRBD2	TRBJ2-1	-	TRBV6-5	TGTGCCAGCTCAGCGGGGATTAATGAGCAGTTCTTC	CASSAGINEQFF
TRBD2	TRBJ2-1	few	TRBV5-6	TGTGCCAGCAGCTTGTTTAGCGGGAGTCGTGAGCAGTTCTTC	CASSLFSGSREQFF
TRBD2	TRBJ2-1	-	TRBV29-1	TGCAGCGTTGTGGGCCCGCTAGCGGGGTTTAATGAGCAGTTCTTC	CSVVGPLAGFNEQFF
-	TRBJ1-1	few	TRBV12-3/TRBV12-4	TGTGCCAGCAGCCCCGACGGGTCAGAAGCTTTCTTT	CASSPDGSEAFF
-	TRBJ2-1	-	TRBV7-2	TGTGCCAGCAGCCCAGAGGCGGTAGCCCCTGAGCAGTTCTTC	CASSPEAVAPEQFF
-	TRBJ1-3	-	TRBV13	TGTGCCAGCAGCTTAAACCCCTCGGGGACTGGAAACACCATATATTTT	CASSLNPSGTGNTIYF
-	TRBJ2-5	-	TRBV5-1	TGCGCCAGCAGCTTGGTAGGGGTCGGAGAGACCCAGTACTTC	CASSLVGVGETQYF
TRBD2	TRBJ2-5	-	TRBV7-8	TGTGCCAGCAGCCGGACTAGCGGGACGGGGGAGACCCAGTACTTC	CASSRTSGTGETQYF
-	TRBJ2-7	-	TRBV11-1	TGTGCCAGCAGCTACGACAGGAATCCCTACGAGCAGTACTTC	CASSYDRNPYEQYF
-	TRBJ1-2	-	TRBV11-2	TGTGCCAGCAGCTTAGTCGGGGGGAACTATGGCTACACCTTC	CASSLVGGNYGYTF
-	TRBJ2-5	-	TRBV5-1	TGCGCCAGCAGCAAGGAAACAGGACCCCAGACCCAGTACTTC	CASSKETGPQTQYF
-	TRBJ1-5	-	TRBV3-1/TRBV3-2	TGTGCCAGCAGCCAAGTTAACAGTCAGCCCCAGCATTTT	CASSQVNSQPQHF
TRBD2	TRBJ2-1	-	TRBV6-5	TGTGCCAGCAGTCCCCTGACTAGCATATATGAGCAGTTCTTC	CASSPLTSIYEQFF
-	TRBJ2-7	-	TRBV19	TGTGCCAGTAGTATAGGCGGGGGCTTCTCCTCCTACGAGCAGTACTTC	CASSIGGGFSSYEQYF
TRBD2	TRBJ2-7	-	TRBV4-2	TGTGCCAGCAGCCAAGCGGCAGGACTAGCGGGATCCCAGCAGTACTTC	CASSQAAGLAGSQQYF
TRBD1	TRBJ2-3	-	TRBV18	TGTGCCAGCTCACTTGACAGGGGAGGCACAGATACGCAGTATTTT	CASSLDRGGTDTQYF
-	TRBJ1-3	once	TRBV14	TGTGCCAGCAGCCAACCCTACGGACTCTCTGGAAACACCATATATTTT	CASSQPYGLSGNTIYF
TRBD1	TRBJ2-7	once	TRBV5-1	TGCGCCAGCAGTCGGGACAGGGCTTCCTACGAGCAGTACTTC	CASSRDRASYEQYF
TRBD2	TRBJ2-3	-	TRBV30	TGTGCCTGGAGTGTAGGTAGCGGGACCACAGATACGCAGTATTTT	CAWSVGSGTTDTQYF
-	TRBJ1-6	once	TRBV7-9	TGTGCCAGCAGCTTACCCAGGGGCGATAATTCACCCCTCCACTTT	CASSLPRGDNSPLHF
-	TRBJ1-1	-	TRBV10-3	TGTGCCATCAGAAGGACATCCGAGAACACTGAAGCTTTCTTT	CAIRRTSENTEAFF
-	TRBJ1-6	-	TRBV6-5	TGTGCCAGCACCCCGGGTCGGGGATACAATTCACCCCTCCACTTT	CASTPGRGYNSPLHF
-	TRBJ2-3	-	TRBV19	TGTGCCAGTAGTGGCACGGGGGTAGCAGATACGCAGTATTTT	CASSGTGVADTQYF
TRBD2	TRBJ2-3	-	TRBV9	TGTGCCAGCAGCGTAAAGGCGGGGGGGCCTACAGATACGCAGTATTTT	CASSVKAGGPTDTQYF
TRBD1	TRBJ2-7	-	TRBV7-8	TGTGCCAGCAGCTTTACAGGGACAGGTGCCTCCTACGAGCAGTACTTC	CASSFTGTGASYEQYF
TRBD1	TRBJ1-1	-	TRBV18	TGTGCCAGCTCACCAGGGGGACAGTTGAACACTGAAGCTTTCTTT	CASSPGGQLNTEAFF
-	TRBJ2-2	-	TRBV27	TGTGCCAGCAGACCCAGGTTGGGCACCGGGGAGCTGTTTTTT	CASRPRLGTGELFF
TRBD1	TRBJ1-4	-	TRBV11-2	TGTGCCAGCAGCTTAGGGAGACAGGGAGCAACTAATGAAAAACTGTTTTTT	CASSLGRQGATNEKLFF
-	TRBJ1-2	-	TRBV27	TGTGCCAGCAGCGGCGGGGCACCAAGAAACTATGGCTACACCTTC	CASSGGAPRNYGYTF
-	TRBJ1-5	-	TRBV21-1	TGTGCCAGCAGCGAAACCCGACAGGGGTATCAGCCCCAGCATTTT	CASSETRQGYQPQHF
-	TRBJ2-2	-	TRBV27	TGTGCCAGCAGTATCCAAACCGGGGAGCTGTTTTTT	CASSIQTGELFF
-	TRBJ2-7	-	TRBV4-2	TGTGCCAGCAGCAAGGGACAACAATACGAGCAGTACTTC	CASSKGQQYEQYF
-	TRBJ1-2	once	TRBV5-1	TGCGCCAGCAGCTTGCGGACTGCCGGGGGGGGCTACACCTTC	CASSLRTAGGGYTF
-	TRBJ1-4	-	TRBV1	TGCACCAGCAGCCGCCGGGACCACAGGGGTCCTAATGAAAAACTGTTTTTT	CTSSRRDHRGPNEKLFF
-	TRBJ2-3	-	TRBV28	TGTGCCAGCAGTGGCCTCAGGGCCACAGATACGCAGTATTTT	CASSGLRATDTQYF
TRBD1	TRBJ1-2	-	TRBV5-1	TGCGCCAGCAGCAGAACAGGGGGCGCGAATGGAGACTATGGCTACACCTTC	CASSRTGGANGDYGYTF
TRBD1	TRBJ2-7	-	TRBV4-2	TGTGCCAGCAGCCAAGATGTGAGGGGGCAGGGAGAGCAGTACTTC	CASSQDVRGQGEQYF
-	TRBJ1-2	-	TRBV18	TGTGCCAGCTCCCCAGGGGCAACGCCGGGGGACTATGGCTACACCTTC	CASSPGATPGDYGYTF
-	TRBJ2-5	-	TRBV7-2	TGTGCCAGCAGCTTAGGTGGGGCCGGGGAGACCCAGTACTTC	CASSLGGAGETQYF
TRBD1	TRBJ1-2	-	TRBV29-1	TGCAGCGTTCGGACAGGGACTAACTATGGCTACACCTTC	CSVRTGTNYGYTF